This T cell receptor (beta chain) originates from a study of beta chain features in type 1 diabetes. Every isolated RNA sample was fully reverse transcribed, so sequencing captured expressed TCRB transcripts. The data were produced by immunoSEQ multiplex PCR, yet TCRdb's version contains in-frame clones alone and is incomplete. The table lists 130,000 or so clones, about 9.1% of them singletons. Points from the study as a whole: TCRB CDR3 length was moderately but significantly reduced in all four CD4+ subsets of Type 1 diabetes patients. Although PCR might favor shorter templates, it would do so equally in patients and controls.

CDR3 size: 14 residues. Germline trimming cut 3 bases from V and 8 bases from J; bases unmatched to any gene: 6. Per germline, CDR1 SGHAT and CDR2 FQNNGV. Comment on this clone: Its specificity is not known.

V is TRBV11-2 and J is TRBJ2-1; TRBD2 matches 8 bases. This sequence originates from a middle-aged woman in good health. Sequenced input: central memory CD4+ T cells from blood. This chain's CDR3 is CASSFGGAGDEQFF. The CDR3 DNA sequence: TGTGCCAGCAGCTTCGGGGGGGCCGGGGATGAGCAGTTCTTC.